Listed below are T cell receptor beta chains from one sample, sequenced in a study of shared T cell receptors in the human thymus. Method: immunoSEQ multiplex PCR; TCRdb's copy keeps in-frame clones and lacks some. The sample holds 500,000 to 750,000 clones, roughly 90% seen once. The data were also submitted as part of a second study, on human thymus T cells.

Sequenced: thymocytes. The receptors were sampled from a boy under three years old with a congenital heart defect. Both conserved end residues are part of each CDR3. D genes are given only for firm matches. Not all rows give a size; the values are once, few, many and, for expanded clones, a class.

cdr3_nt: TGTGCCAGCAGCGTTCCGAGCTCCTACGAGCAGTACTTC; cdr3_aa: CASSVPSSYEQYF; cdr3_length: 13; d_call: .; clone_size: once; j_call: TRBJ2-7; v_call: TRBV7-9
cdr3_nt: TGTGCCAGCAGTTTGGGGACAGGGGGCGAAGAGACCCAGTACTTC; cdr3_aa: CASSLGTGGEETQYF; cdr3_length: 15; d_call: TRBD1; clone_size: .; j_call: TRBJ2-5; v_call: TRBV27
cdr3_nt: TGTGCCAGCAGCTACGGGACAGGGAGAGATACGCAGTATTTT; cdr3_aa: CASSYGTGRDTQYF; cdr3_length: 14; d_call: TRBD1; clone_size: .; j_call: TRBJ2-3; v_call: TRBV2
cdr3_nt: TGTGCCAGCAGCCAAGTTGACAGGGGGACCGGGGAGCTGTTTTTT; cdr3_aa: CASSQVDRGTGELFF; cdr3_length: 15; d_call: TRBD1; clone_size: once; j_call: TRBJ2-2; v_call: TRBV14
cdr3_nt: TGCGCCAGCATCCCCCCGGGCCAGCGGGAGAACGAGCAGTACTTC; cdr3_aa: CASIPPGQRENEQYF; cdr3_length: 15; d_call: TRBD2; clone_size: .; j_call: TRBJ2-7; v_call: TRBV10-2
cdr3_nt: TGTGCCAGCAGTCCCGGAGACCCGAGGGGGGAGCAGTACTTC; cdr3_aa: CASSPGDPRGEQYF; cdr3_length: 14; d_call: .; clone_size: .; j_call: TRBJ2-7; v_call: TRBV28
cdr3_nt: TGTGCCACCAGCAGAGAAGCATACCCTAGCGGGCCAGGTCTAAGTGGGGCCAACGTCCTGACTTTC; cdr3_aa: CATSREAYPSGPGLSGANVLTF; cdr3_length: 22; d_call: TRBD2; clone_size: .; j_call: TRBJ2-6; v_call: TRBV15
cdr3_nt: TGTGCCAGCAGTGGGATGGAAGCGGGAGAGTACCACGAGCAGTACTTC; cdr3_aa: CASSGMEAGEYHEQYF; cdr3_length: 16; d_call: TRBD2; clone_size: .; j_call: TRBJ2-7; v_call: TRBV25-1
cdr3_nt: TGTGCCAGCAGCTACCCCCGGGACAGAACTAGCGGGATCTACGAGCAGTACTTC; cdr3_aa: CASSYPRDRTSGIYEQYF; cdr3_length: 18; d_call: TRBD2; clone_size: .; j_call: TRBJ2-7; v_call: TRBV7-2
cdr3_nt: TGTGCTAGTGGGCCTGGACAGTTCCGGAACAATGAGCAGTTCTTC; cdr3_aa: CASGPGQFRNNEQFF; cdr3_length: 15; d_call: .; clone_size: .; j_call: TRBJ2-1; v_call: TRBV12-5
cdr3_nt: TGTGCCAGCAGTCTGGGGGGGCGGGAGTACGAGCAGTACTTC; cdr3_aa: CASSLGGREYEQYF; cdr3_length: 14; d_call: .; clone_size: .; j_call: TRBJ2-7; v_call: TRBV27
cdr3_nt: TGTGCCAGCAGCAGAAATGACAGGCCTCCTAACTATGGCTACACCTTC; cdr3_aa: CASSRNDRPPNYGYTF; cdr3_length: 16; d_call: .; clone_size: .; j_call: TRBJ1-2; v_call: TRBV5-4
cdr3_nt: TGTGCCAGCAGTGAGGCAGGGGACCGAGACAATGAGCAGTTCTTC; cdr3_aa: CASSEAGDRDNEQFF; cdr3_length: 15; d_call: .; clone_size: .; j_call: TRBJ2-1; v_call: TRBV6-1
cdr3_nt: TGTGCCTGGAGCCCAGACGACAGGGCGTACGAGCAGTACTTC; cdr3_aa: CAWSPDDRAYEQYF; cdr3_length: 14; d_call: TRBD1; clone_size: .; j_call: TRBJ2-7; v_call: TRBV30
cdr3_nt: TGTGCCAGCAGTCCGAGAGACAGTTCTAATGAGCAGTTCTTC; cdr3_aa: CASSPRDSSNEQFF; cdr3_length: 14; d_call: .; clone_size: once; j_call: TRBJ2-1; v_call: TRBV7-9
cdr3_nt: TGCAGCGTTGGGACTAGTCCCCCCCGGAGTACGCAGTATTTT; cdr3_aa: CSVGTSPPRSTQYF; cdr3_length: 14; d_call: TRBD2; clone_size: .; j_call: TRBJ2-3; v_call: TRBV29-1
cdr3_nt: TGTGCCAGTAGTCACCGACAGGATAAGTACCAAGAGACCCAGTACTTC; cdr3_aa: CASSHRQDKYQETQYF; cdr3_length: 16; d_call: .; clone_size: .; j_call: TRBJ2-5; v_call: TRBV19
cdr3_nt: TGTGCCAGCAGCCAAGATAGGCGGGACTTATCCAATGAGCAGTTCTTC; cdr3_aa: CASSQDRRDLSNEQFF; cdr3_length: 16; d_call: .; clone_size: once; j_call: TRBJ2-1; v_call: TRBV14
cdr3_nt: TGTGCCAGCAGCCAAGGACATGGGGTAGGGGCAGATACGCAGTATTTT; cdr3_aa: CASSQGHGVGADTQYF; cdr3_length: 16; d_call: .; clone_size: .; j_call: TRBJ2-3; v_call: TRBV14
cdr3_nt: TGTGCCAGCAGCTTGCCCGCCGACAAGTGCGGCTACACCTTC; cdr3_aa: CASSLPADKCGYTF; cdr3_length: 14; d_call: .; clone_size: .; j_call: TRBJ1-2; v_call: TRBV5-5
cdr3_nt: TGTGCCAGCAGCGCCTGGCGGTCTAGCGGGCGCTACGAGCAGTACTTC; cdr3_aa: CASSAWRSSGRYEQYF; cdr3_length: 16; d_call: TRBD2; clone_size: once; j_call: TRBJ2-7; v_call: TRBV5-6
cdr3_nt: TGTGCCAGCAGCTTGGTGGGCAGGGTAGCAGATACGCAGTATTTT; cdr3_aa: CASSLVGRVADTQYF; cdr3_length: 15; d_call: .; clone_size: .; j_call: TRBJ2-3; v_call: TRBV5-6
cdr3_nt: TGTGCCAGCAGCTTTACTCTGGGGGGGAGGACTGAAGCTTTCTTT; cdr3_aa: CASSFTLGGRTEAFF; cdr3_length: 15; d_call: .; clone_size: .; j_call: TRBJ1-1; v_call: TRBV7-3
cdr3_nt: TGTGCCAGCAGCTTTGCCCCTAGAGATACGCAGTATTTT; cdr3_aa: CASSFAPRDTQYF; cdr3_length: 13; d_call: .; clone_size: few; j_call: TRBJ2-3; v_call: TRBV7-3
cdr3_nt: TGCAGTGCTAGTAGAGGGCAAGCCCAGTACTTC; cdr3_aa: CSASRGQAQYF; cdr3_length: 11; d_call: .; clone_size: .; j_call: TRBJ2-5; v_call: TRBV20-1
cdr3_nt: TGTGCTAGTGGTTTGAACCCAGACAGCTCCTACAATGAGCAGTTCTTC; cdr3_aa: CASGLNPDSSYNEQFF; cdr3_length: 16; d_call: .; clone_size: .; j_call: TRBJ2-1; v_call: TRBV12-5
cdr3_nt: TGTGCCAGCGTCGGGGGAGGAGGGGCTACCTCCCGAGATACGCAGTATTTT; cdr3_aa: CASVGGGGATSRDTQYF; cdr3_length: 17; d_call: .; clone_size: .; j_call: TRBJ2-3; v_call: TRBV27
cdr3_nt: TGTGCCAGTAGTATTTCACAGGGGATCGCTAATGAAAAACTGTTTTTT; cdr3_aa: CASSISQGIANEKLFF; cdr3_length: 16; d_call: TRBD1; clone_size: .; j_call: TRBJ1-4; v_call: TRBV19
cdr3_nt: TGTGCCACCCTCGGGCAGGGGTCAGAGACCCAGTACTTC; cdr3_aa: CATLGQGSETQYF; cdr3_length: 13; d_call: .; clone_size: once; j_call: TRBJ2-5; v_call: TRBV19
cdr3_nt: TGTGCCAGCAGCTATAAGACTAGCTTCCGCACAGATACGCAGTATTTT; cdr3_aa: CASSYKTSFRTDTQYF; cdr3_length: 16; d_call: TRBD2; clone_size: .; j_call: TRBJ2-3; v_call: TRBV11-3
cdr3_nt: TGCGCCAGCAGCCAAGAGCTCGGCGGAAATGGCTACACCTTC; cdr3_aa: CASSQELGGNGYTF; cdr3_length: 14; d_call: .; clone_size: .; j_call: TRBJ1-2; v_call: TRBV4-3
cdr3_nt: TGCGCCAGCGGGCCGGGACTTAACAATGAGCAGTTCTTC; cdr3_aa: CASGPGLNNEQFF; cdr3_length: 13; d_call: .; clone_size: .; j_call: TRBJ2-1; v_call: TRBV10-2
cdr3_nt: TGTGCCAGCAGTGAATGGGGACAGGGGCCCACAGATACGCAGTATTTT; cdr3_aa: CASSEWGQGPTDTQYF; cdr3_length: 16; d_call: TRBD1; clone_size: .; j_call: TRBJ2-3; v_call: TRBV6-1
cdr3_nt: TGTGCCAGCAGTATAACAAGACACCAGCATTTT; cdr3_aa: CASSITRHQHF; cdr3_length: 11; d_call: .; clone_size: .; j_call: TRBJ1-5; v_call: TRBV2
cdr3_nt: TGCGCCAGCTCCCGGACTAGCGGGATTGTAGGCACAGATACGCAGTATTTT; cdr3_aa: CASSRTSGIVGTDTQYF; cdr3_length: 17; d_call: TRBD2; clone_size: .; j_call: TRBJ2-3; v_call: TRBV10-2
cdr3_nt: TGTGCCAGCAGTTTGGGACAGTGGAACACTGAAGCTTTCTTT; cdr3_aa: CASSLGQWNTEAFF; cdr3_length: 14; d_call: TRBD1; clone_size: .; j_call: TRBJ1-1; v_call: TRBV28
cdr3_nt: TGTGCCATCGGACCCTGGCGGGAGCGGACTCGGAACGAGCAGTACTTC; cdr3_aa: CAIGPWRERTRNEQYF; cdr3_length: 16; d_call: TRBD2; clone_size: .; j_call: TRBJ2-7; v_call: TRBV10-3
cdr3_nt: TGTGCCAGCAGTATTGGGACACCAACTAATGAAAAACTGTTTTTT; cdr3_aa: CASSIGTPTNEKLFF; cdr3_length: 15; d_call: .; clone_size: .; j_call: TRBJ1-4; v_call: TRBV27
cdr3_nt: TGCGCCAGCAGCCAAGCCCCCAGCGGGAGGGGGTCCTACGAGCAGTACTTC; cdr3_aa: CASSQAPSGRGSYEQYF; cdr3_length: 17; d_call: TRBD2; clone_size: .; j_call: TRBJ2-7; v_call: TRBV4-3
cdr3_nt: TGTGCCAGCACCCAGAGCGGGAGGGGTGAGCAGTTCTTC; cdr3_aa: CASTQSGRGEQFF; cdr3_length: 13; d_call: TRBD2; clone_size: .; j_call: TRBJ2-1; v_call: TRBV9
cdr3_nt: TGTGCCAAGGGGACTAGCGCTTCCTACGAGCAGTACTTC; cdr3_aa: CAKGTSASYEQYF; cdr3_length: 13; d_call: TRBD2; clone_size: .; j_call: TRBJ2-7; v_call: TRBV19
cdr3_nt: TGTGCCAGCAGCGTAAAATGGGACGGGAGGCCCACCGGGGAGCTGTTTTTT; cdr3_aa: CASSVKWDGRPTGELFF; cdr3_length: 17; d_call: TRBD2; clone_size: .; j_call: TRBJ2-2; v_call: TRBV9
cdr3_nt: TGTGCCAGCAGTCCCGGACAGCTTGACAATGAGCAGTTCTTC; cdr3_aa: CASSPGQLDNEQFF; cdr3_length: 14; d_call: .; clone_size: .; j_call: TRBJ2-1; v_call: TRBV5-4
cdr3_nt: TGTGCCAGCAGCCCCCGGACGGGAGAAAAACTGTTTTTT; cdr3_aa: CASSPRTGEKLFF; cdr3_length: 13; d_call: .; clone_size: .; j_call: TRBJ1-4; v_call: TRBV7-2
cdr3_nt: TGCGCCAGCAGCCAAGAAGGGTTGCGGGACAGGGGAATCACTCGCTATGGCTACACCTTC; cdr3_aa: CASSQEGLRDRGITRYGYTF; cdr3_length: 20; d_call: TRBD1; clone_size: .; j_call: TRBJ1-2; v_call: TRBV4-3
cdr3_nt: TGTGCCACCAGCAGTTCCCCCGGGACAGGACCCTACGAGCAGTACTTC; cdr3_aa: CATSSSPGTGPYEQYF; cdr3_length: 16; d_call: TRBD1; clone_size: .; j_call: TRBJ2-7; v_call: TRBV15
cdr3_nt: TGTGCCAGCAGTTTAAGTCCCAGCGGGAACTCGATAGATACGCAGTATTTT; cdr3_aa: CASSLSPSGNSIDTQYF; cdr3_length: 17; d_call: TRBD2; clone_size: .; j_call: TRBJ2-3; v_call: TRBV27
cdr3_nt: TGTGCCAGCAGTTTAAGAGAAAGGGGTACGCAGTATTTT; cdr3_aa: CASSLRERGTQYF; cdr3_length: 13; d_call: .; clone_size: .; j_call: TRBJ2-3; v_call: TRBV28